One sample yielded the 7 T cell receptor beta chains listed below, sequenced in a study of cytomegalovirus exposure and HLA in healthy donors. Amplification used 60 Vbeta primers and 13 Jbeta primers. The repertoire was sequenced with immunoSEQ multiplex PCR; TCRdb's copy has only in-frame clones and lacks some. The data show 150,000 to 200,000 clones, 81% seen once. The sample comprised PBMCs. Source of these receptors: a woman in her 30s in good health and CMV-seronegative.

The DNA for the CDR3 is TGTGCCAGCAGCTTAGATCAGGGGACAGATACGCAGTATTTT. Translating it yields CASSLDQGTDTQYF. The chain uses TRBV11-2 and TRBJ2-3; possibly TRBD1 for D (6 bases). Germline V gene lookup returns CDR1 SGHAT and CDR2 FQNNGV. The CDR3 is 14 residues long. Trimming pared 0 bases from V and 3 bases from J, leaving 7 bases between.

The V and J genes are TRBV15 and TRBJ2-7; a possible D gene is TRBD2 (5 bases). CDR1 and CDR2 (germline): LNHNV, YYDKDF (reference sequence). The CDR3 runs to 15 residues. V dropped 5 bases and J dropped 1 base, with 15 bases sitting between them. CDR3 sequence: CATSRGRSGSYEQYF. The CDR3 nucleotides read TGTGCCACCAGCCGAGGTCGGTCGGGGTCCTACGAGCAGTACTTC.

The rearrangement links TRBV4-3 to TRBJ2-1; no clear D. Trimming removed 2 bases from V and 2 bases from J, with 4 bases in between. The CDR3 consists of 13 residues. The germline V gene has CDR1 LGHNA and CDR2 YSLEER. This chain's CDR3 is CASSQTAYNEQFF. The CDR3 DNA reads as TGCGCCAGCAGCCAAACAGCCTACAATGAGCAGTTCTTC.

The rearrangement uses TRBV28 and TRBJ2-5; perhaps TRBD2 as D (5 bases). V lost 6 bases and J lost 2, with 16 bases in between. Germline V gene lookup returns CDR1 MDHEN and CDR2 SYDVKM. The CDR3 extends over 15 amino acids. The CDR3 DNA reads as TGTGCCAGCAGGAATGGAGGTGTAGGTCAAGAGACCCAGTACTTC. Protein product: CASRNGGVGQETQYF.

The chain combines TRBV5-1 with TRBJ2-3; 7 nucleotides line up with TRBD2. V gave up 4 bases and J gave up 6 bases; unmatched junction bases: 11. This CDR3 contains 15 residues. Germline values: CDR1 SGHRS, CDR2 YFSETQ. The CDR3 loop is CASSPGTTRGDTQYF. Written as DNA, the CDR3 is TGCGCCAGCAGCCCGGGGACTACCCGGGGGGATACGCAGTATTTT.

The chain combines TRBV6-1 with TRBJ2-3; D is possibly TRBD1 (5 bases). V was cut by 8 bases and J by 1 base, with 16 bases left in between. The CDR3 covers 15 residues. From germline, CDR1 is MNHNS and CDR2 SASEGT. The CDR3 loop is CASQPRVGGTDTQYF. The CDR3 DNA sequence: TGTGCCAGCCAACCCAGGGTTGGAGGCACAGATACGCAGTATTTT.

V usage is TRBV28 and J usage is TRBJ1-5; tentative D call: TRBD1 (5 bases). This CDR3 region has 14 residues. Trimming took 4 bases from V and 1 from J, leaving 8 bases between them. From germline, CDR1 is MDHEN and CDR2 SYDVKM. As DNA, the CDR3 is TGTGCCAGCAGTTCAGGGATCAGCAATCAGCCCCAGCATTTT. Amino acids: CASSSGISNQPQHF.